The rows below give T cell receptor beta chains drawn from one sample of a study of blood T cell repertoires in COVID-19. Libraries were prepared by immunoSEQ multiplex PCR; TCRdb keeps only in-frame clonotypes and omits some of them. Of more than 95,000 clones in the sample, roughly 85% are singletons; the top ten hold roughly 6.7%. The sample comprised peripheral blood. These TCRs come from an elderly man with active or convalescent COVID-19. CDR3s include the opening cysteine and the closing phenylalanine or tryptophan. Each record gives: J gene, V gene, CDR3 protein.

j_call: TRBJ2-7
v_call: TRBV24-1
cdr3_aa: CATSDSGQGYEQYF

j_call: TRBJ2-7
v_call: TRBV25-1
cdr3_aa: CASSEFSLPYEQYF

j_call: TRBJ1-6
v_call: TRBV3-1/TRBV3-2
cdr3_aa: CASSQGTGGSPLHF

j_call: TRBJ2-1
v_call: TRBV5-1
cdr3_aa: CASSLSPSGGNNEQFF

j_call: TRBJ1-2
v_call: TRBV6-5
cdr3_aa: CASRSGTGYGYTF

j_call: TRBJ1-6
v_call: TRBV7-9
cdr3_aa: CASSINFSYNSPLHF

j_call: TRBJ1-1
v_call: TRBV27
cdr3_aa: CASSYAITGGRAFF

j_call: TRBJ1-2
v_call: TRBV3-1/TRBV3-2
cdr3_aa: CASSGANYGYTF

j_call: TRBJ2-3
v_call: TRBV24-1
cdr3_aa: CATSREVDTQYF

j_call: TRBJ2-1
v_call: TRBV21-1
cdr3_aa: CASSKLWGLAEHNEQFF

j_call: TRBJ2-5
v_call: TRBV9
cdr3_aa: CASSVTGLGGETQYF

j_call: TRBJ1-2
v_call: TRBV12-3/TRBV12-4
cdr3_aa: CASSLDRLLGYTF

j_call: TRBJ1-5
v_call: TRBV23-1
cdr3_aa: CASSQTGSYRVSENQPQHF

j_call: TRBJ2-7
v_call: TRBV5-5
cdr3_aa: CASNDRGQGSYEQYF

j_call: TRBJ1-1
v_call: TRBV5-1
cdr3_aa: CASSLEGGLGEAFF

j_call: TRBJ2-7
v_call: TRBV28
cdr3_aa: CASTLRREGSLEQYF

j_call: TRBJ1-6
v_call: TRBV30
cdr3_aa: CAWARQRSAPLHF

j_call: TRBJ2-4
v_call: TRBV7-9
cdr3_aa: CASSLGGSGTQPSFF

j_call: TRBJ1-1
v_call: TRBV28
cdr3_aa: CATTWNTEAFF

j_call: TRBJ2-7
v_call: TRBV29-1
cdr3_aa: CSVAPGLVNGEQYF

j_call: TRBJ2-3
v_call: TRBV4-3
cdr3_aa: CASSQGSSGSGTDTQYF

j_call: TRBJ1-5
v_call: TRBV24-1
cdr3_aa: CATGWSPRDGNQPQHF

j_call: TRBJ2-5
v_call: TRBV5-4
cdr3_aa: CASSFPSGGLQETQYF

j_call: TRBJ1-6
v_call: TRBV6-5
cdr3_aa: CASSSGQEGSPLHF

j_call: TRBJ2-5
v_call: TRBV15
cdr3_aa: CATSLDLGGETQYF

j_call: TRBJ1-6
v_call: TRBV30
cdr3_aa: CAWSTAKSSYNSPLHF

j_call: TRBJ2-3
v_call: TRBV7-2
cdr3_aa: CASTASGGRDTQYF

j_call: TRBJ1-1
v_call: TRBV7-3
cdr3_aa: CASSLPGQGLDEAFF

j_call: TRBJ2-1
v_call: TRBV24-1
cdr3_aa: CATSDLRKGSTGDNEQFF

j_call: TRBJ2-2
v_call: TRBV24-1
cdr3_aa: CATSDPTGYTGELFF

j_call: TRBJ1-1
v_call: TRBV27
cdr3_aa: CASREPGQVNTEAFF

j_call: TRBJ2-5
v_call: TRBV5-1
cdr3_aa: CASSLRTGIETQYF

j_call: TRBJ1-2
v_call: TRBV28
cdr3_aa: CASTGGGFYGYTF

j_call: TRBJ2-7
v_call: TRBV7-6
cdr3_aa: CASSPRREGRNYEQYF

j_call: TRBJ1-5
v_call: TRBV28
cdr3_aa: CASGGQPNQPQHF

j_call: TRBJ1-1
v_call: TRBV29-1
cdr3_aa: CSVPRTQTEAFF

j_call: TRBJ2-3
v_call: TRBV6-1
cdr3_aa: CASSESGLTTDTQYF

j_call: TRBJ2-1
v_call: TRBV12-5
cdr3_aa: CASGSLRFNSNEQFF

j_call: TRBJ1-6
v_call: TRBV6-1
cdr3_aa: CASSEIASPLHF

j_call: TRBJ1-1
v_call: TRBV7-9
cdr3_aa: CASTPRGRPNTEAFF

j_call: TRBJ2-2
v_call: TRBV28
cdr3_aa: CASSLFRAVTGELFF